A selection of T cell receptor beta chains follows, all from one sample in a study of blood T cell repertoires in COVID-19. Repertoires were generated with immunoSEQ multiplex PCR, while TCRdb's copy carries only in-frame clones and drops some. The sample includes about 460,000 clones, less than 90% of them seen just once. Sequencing used PBMCs or T cells enriched from blood (not recorded which). These receptors all stem from a woman in her sixties or seventies who had recovered from COVID-19. Each CDR3 is given with its conserved first and last residue. Each record gives: CDR3 length, V gene, J gene, clone size, D gene, CDR3 protein, CDR3 DNA. A D gene is named only where the DNA matches it firmly. The size field is filled for only some rows; it gives once, few, many or a size class.

>15|TRBV6-5|TRBJ2-1|-|TRBD2
CASRPGGGAYNEQFF
TGTGCCAGCAGGCCGGGCGGGGGGGCCTACAATGAGCAGTTCTTC
>16|TRBV27|TRBJ1-5|-|-
CASSLGPGISNQPQHF
TGTGCCAGCAGTTTAGGTCCAGGGATAAGCAATCAGCCCCAGCATTTT
>13|TRBV7-8|TRBJ2-4|-|-
CASSLNRENIQYF
TGTGCCAGCAGCTTAAACAGGGAGAACATTCAGTACTTC
>16|TRBV5-1|TRBJ1-5|-|TRBD1
CASSSDAGGFNQPQHF
TGCGCCAGCAGTTCCGATGCAGGGGGCTTCAATCAGCCCCAGCATTTT
>16|TRBV4-1|TRBJ2-1|-|-
CASSQDWWQGGSEQFF
TGCGCCAGCAGCCAAGATTGGTGGCAGGGGGGCAGTGAGCAGTTCTTC
>12|TRBV7-9|TRBJ2-7|many|-
CASSWRVGEQYF
TGTGCCAGCAGCTGGAGGGTGGGGGAGCAGTACTTC
>14|TRBV18|TRBJ1-4|-|-
CASSPTGLNEKLFF
TGTGCCAGCTCGCCTACAGGGTTGAATGAAAAACTGTTTTTT
>13|TRBV2|TRBJ2-5|-|-
CASTDRPDGTQYF
TGTGCCAGCACCGACAGGCCTGATGGGACCCAGTACTTC
>14|TRBV5-1|TRBJ2-1|-|TRBD1
CASSSGQGANEQFF
TGCGCCAGCAGCTCCGGACAGGGGGCCAATGAGCAGTTCTTC
>13|TRBV5-4|TRBJ1-1|-|-
CASSLAVNTEAFF
TGTGCCAGCAGCTTGGCGGTGAACACTGAAGCTTTCTTT
>12|TRBV11-3|TRBJ2-3|-|-
CASSQGTDTQYF
TGTGCCAGCAGCCAGGGTACAGATACGCAGTATTTT
>13|TRBV5-6|TRBJ2-3|once|-
CASSGWAPYAQYF
TGTGCCAGCAGCGGGTGGGCGCCTTACGCGCAGTATTTT
>14|TRBV5-1|TRBJ1-4|-|-
CASSLGRSNEKLFF
TGCGCCAGCAGCTTGGGAAGGAGTAATGAAAAACTGTTTTTT
>14|TRBV2|TRBJ1-2|-|-
CASSEMIGSYGYTF
TGTGCCAGCAGTGAAATGATAGGGAGTTATGGCTACACCTTC
>16|TRBV5-1|TRBJ2-3|-|TRBD2
CASRRILAGLTDTQYF
TGCGCCAGCAGGCGGATACTAGCGGGACTTACAGATACGCAGTATTTT
>14|TRBV6-5|TRBJ1-1|-|TRBD1
CASTRTGRDTEAFF
TGTGCCAGCACCCGGACAGGGAGGGACACTGAAGCTTTCTTT
>14|TRBV5-1|TRBJ2-3|-|-
CASSLGRRTDTQYF
TGCGCCAGCAGCTTGGGCAGGCGCACAGATACGCAGTATTTT
>17|TRBV11-2|TRBJ2-3|-|TRBD2
CASSWGLAGGSADTQYF
TGTGCCAGCAGCTGGGGACTAGCGGGGGGCTCTGCAGATACGCAGTATTTT
>13|TRBV4-1|TRBJ2-3|-|-
CASSPYFTDTQYF
TGCGCCAGCAGCCCCTACTTCACAGATACGCAGTATTTT
>15|TRBV10-3|TRBJ1-1|-|-
CAISRQDRGPTEAFF
TGTGCCATCAGTCGACAGGACCGCGGACCCACTGAAGCTTTCTTT
>12|TRBV28|TRBJ2-4|-|TRBD1
CATTDRRNIQYF
TGTGCCACTACGGACAGGCGGAACATTCAGTACTTC
>15|TRBV4-1|TRBJ2-7|many|TRBD2
CASSSSRTGGYEQYF
TGCGCCAGCAGTTCCTCCCGCACGGGGGGCTACGAGCAGTACTTC
>15|TRBV5-1|TRBJ2-3|-|TRBD1
CASGLTGGIPDTQYF
TGCGCCAGCGGATTGACAGGGGGCATCCCAGATACGCAGTATTTT
>14|TRBV18|TRBJ2-3|-|-
CASSLLPSTDTQYF
TGTGCCAGCTCACTCCTCCCTAGCACAGATACGCAGTATTTT
>13|TRBV3-1/TRBV3-2|TRBJ1-4|-|TRBD1
CASSRQGDEKLFF
TGTGCCAGCAGCCGACAGGGTGATGAAAAACTGTTTTTT
>13|TRBV19|TRBJ1-2|-|-
CASQRLPNYGYTF
TGTGCCAGTCAGAGACTCCCTAACTATGGCTACACCTTC
>14|TRBV19|TRBJ1-3|-|-
CASSLAGRRNTIYF
TGTGCCAGTAGTCTTGCGGGACGCCGAAACACCATATATTTT
>13|TRBV28|TRBJ1-1|-|-
CASSPSLNTEAFF
TGTGCCAGCAGCCCTAGTCTGAACACTGAAGCTTTCTTT
>13|TRBV4-1|TRBJ2-1|-|-
CASSQGGTGVQFF
TGCGCCAGCAGCCAAGGCGGGACCGGGGTGCAGTTCTTC
>15|TRBV23-1|TRBJ2-1|-|-
CASSSRDTGGSEQFF
TGCGCCAGCAGTTCTCGGGACACGGGAGGTAGTGAGCAGTTCTTC
>13|TRBV6-1|TRBJ2-5|-|-
CASSEVRFETQYF
TGTGCCAGCAGTGAAGTCAGGTTCGAGACCCAGTACTTC
>16|TRBV4-1|TRBJ2-1|once|TRBD2
CASSHFSGGADNEQFF
TGCGCCAGCAGCCATTTTAGCGGGGGGGCGGACAATGAGCAGTTCTTC
>17|TRBV7-2|TRBJ1-3|-|-
CASSPTTGGSSGNTIYF
TGTGCCAGCAGCCCAACCACGGGGGGGAGCTCTGGAAACACCATATATTTT
>13|TRBV25-1|TRBJ1-4|once|-
CASRGRLGEKLFF
TGTGCCAGCAGAGGTCGACTCGGGGAAAAACTGTTTTTT
>13|TRBV2|TRBJ1-1|-|TRBD1
CASRGQMNTEAFF
TGTGCCAGCAGGGGACAGATGAACACTGAAGCTTTCTTT